This T cell receptor (beta chain) comes out of a study of CD8+ T cells in alopecia areata (dated by TCRdb to 2016 to 2018). About the full investigation: High-throughput TCRbeta sequencing was used to examine T cell clonal expansion in alopecia areata in both the C3H/HeJ mouse model and human patients. On the human side, TCRbeta sequencing was run on scalp tissue and on sorted CD4+ and CD8+ peripheral blood T cells from healthy controls and from alopecia areata patients with either patchy or totalis/universalis disease. Scalp clonality was compared among normal scalp (n=4), patchy alopecia areata scalp (n=8), and alopecia totalis/universalis scalp (n=8). TCRbeta CDR3 regions were amplified by immunoSEQ multiplex PCR using 35 Vbeta forward and 13 Jbeta reverse primers. RNA was obtained with the PAXgene miRNA kit for fixed scalp, the miRNeasy kit for PBMCs, and the RNeasy kit for mouse skin. The full study reports these points: Unlike mouse skin, which is dominated by gammadelta T cells, normal human skin has resident alphabeta T cells that are also sequenced, and this complicates analysis of the scalp TCR repertoire. Compared with normal scalp, lesional scalp, particularly in alopecia totalis/universalis, had higher clonality and more expanded CD8+ clones, which suggests antigenic drive. TCR sequences shared between patients were less clear than in mice, possibly partly because of HLA diversity in the patient population.

PBMCs were isolated by density centrifugation and stained for CD3, CD4 and CD8, after which CD4+ and CD8+ T cells were sorted on a FACSAria. Scalp biopsies and blood samples were provided by unaffected controls. This clone has only a few counts. This clone's antigen is unknown. No much larger clone is present one base from it, and per-base qualities are unavailable. The library was built by means of the immunoSEQ multiplex PCR assay. RNA was extracted from all samples and reverse transcribed into cDNA, which served as template for TCR sequencing. SuperScript III was used for first-strand cDNA synthesis, primed with a 2:1 mix of oligo-dT and random hexamers. A synthetic immune receptor repertoire was used to gauge amplification bias, and whatever bias remained was removed computationally. The paper's data handling went like this. Raw reads were preprocessed to remove errors, and CDR3 was defined by IMGT conventions from the conserved cysteine to phenylalanine. To get clonality, Shannon entropy was normalized by log2 of the number of productive unique TCRs and the result was subtracted from 1. CD4 or CD8 identity of scalp clones was inferred by cross-referencing scalp TCRbeta sequences with sorted blood CD4 and CD8 repertoires. TCRdb mirrors the immuneACCESS table, restricted to in-frame sequences. Some clones are absent from its copies; in checked studies, under half trace to an unresolved V gene, and the reason for the others is unknown. That table gives V, J and clone size, and the DNA gave D and trimming. The sample contains 120,000 or so clones, around 61% of them found a single time. The biggest ten clones account for approximately 2.8% of the sample.

V lost 7 bases and J lost 5 bases, and the count of bases not matched to a germline gene is 9. Sequences SNHLY (CDR1) and FYNNEI (CDR2) are obtained from the germline V gene. From the cysteine through the phenylalanine, the CDR3 covers 14 amino acids. The DNA shown is the 42-base CDR3, in frame from base 1. The sequenced sample was CD4+ T cells sorted from blood. The source is a human donor in good health. The sequence is built from TRBV2 and TRBJ1-2, and TRBD1 matches 8 of the central bases. The DNA sequence is as follows: TGTGCCAGCACCGAGCAGGGGGCGAGTTATGGCTACACCTTC. This codes for CASTEQGASYGYTF.